Here is one T cell receptor (beta chain) with its context. Primers included in the PCR were 60 Vbeta and 13 Jbeta primers. Data came from immunoSEQ multiplex PCR; TCRdb stores just in-frame clones and leaves some out. The sample has approximately 140,000 clones. The sample comes from a study of cytomegalovirus exposure and HLA in healthy donors. There are 14 residues in the CDR3. In germline, CDR1 is LGHNA, CDR2 YSLEER. Trimming removed 0 bases at V and 6 bases at J, with 9 bases between. The sequence was obtained from a man in his forties or fifties in good health and CMV-seronegative. Specimen: PBMCs. The chain is built from TRBV4-3 and TRBJ1-5, with a weak D call TRBD1 (5 bases). CDR3 DNA sequence: TGCGCCAGCAGCCAAGATCCCGGGGGTCAGCCCCAGCATTTT. Translated, it gives CASSQDPGGQPQHF.